The clone carrying this TCR beta chain was counted once. The sample belongs to a study of blood T cell repertoires in COVID-19. Profiling relied on immunoSEQ multiplex PCR, and the TCRdb table lists in-frame clones only, not all of them. The sample has 140,000 to 150,000 clones, approximately 89% seen once. The material sequenced was peripheral blood. The receptor was derived from a human donor in a cohort sampled during active COVID-19.

The DNA for the CDR3 is TGTGCCAGCAGCCAAGAAGGGGGGGGCCCACTCTACGAGCAGTACTTC. It is translated as CASSQEGGGPLYEQYF. J is TRBJ2-7 and V is TRBV4-2; D is possibly TRBD2 (7 bases). Germline V CDR1 and CDR2: LGHNA, YNFKEQ. CDR3 length: 16 amino acids. The ends were cut back, 0 bases at V and 3 bases at J, with 15 bases in the middle.